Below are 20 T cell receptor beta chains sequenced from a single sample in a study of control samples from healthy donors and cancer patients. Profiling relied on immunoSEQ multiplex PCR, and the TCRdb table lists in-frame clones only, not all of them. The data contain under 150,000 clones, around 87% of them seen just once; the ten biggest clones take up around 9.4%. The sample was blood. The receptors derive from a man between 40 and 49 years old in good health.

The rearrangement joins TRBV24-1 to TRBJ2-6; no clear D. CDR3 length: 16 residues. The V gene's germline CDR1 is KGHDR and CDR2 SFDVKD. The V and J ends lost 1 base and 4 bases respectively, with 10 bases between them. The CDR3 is CATSDLTPRGANVLTF. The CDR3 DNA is TGTGCCACCAGTGATTTAACCCCGAGGGGGGCCAACGTCCTGACTTTC.

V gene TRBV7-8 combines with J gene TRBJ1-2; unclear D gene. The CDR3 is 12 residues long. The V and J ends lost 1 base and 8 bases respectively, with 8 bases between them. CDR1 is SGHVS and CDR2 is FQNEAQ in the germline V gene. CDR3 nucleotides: TGTGCCAGCAGCTTAGAGAGGGTCGGCTACACCTTC. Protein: CASSLERVGYTF. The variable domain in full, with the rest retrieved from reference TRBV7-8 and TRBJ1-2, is GAGVSQSPRYKVAKRGQDVALRCDPISGHVSLFWYQQALGQGPEFLTYFQNEAQLDKSGLPSDRFFAERPEGSVSTLKIQRTQQEDSAVYLCASSLERVGYTFGSGTRLTVV.

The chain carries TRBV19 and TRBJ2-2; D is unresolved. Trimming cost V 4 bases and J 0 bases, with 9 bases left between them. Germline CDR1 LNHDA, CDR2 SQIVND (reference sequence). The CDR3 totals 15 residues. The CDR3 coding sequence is TGTGCCAGTAGTAGGTTCACGGCGAACACCGGGGAGCTGTTTTTT. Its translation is CASSRFTANTGELFF. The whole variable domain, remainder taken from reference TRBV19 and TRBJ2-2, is DGGITQSPKYLFRKEGQNVTLSCEQNLNHDAMYWYRQDPGQGLRLIYYSQIVNDFQKGDIAEGYSVSREKKESFPLTVTSAQKNPTAFYLCASSRFTANTGELFFGEGSRLTVL.

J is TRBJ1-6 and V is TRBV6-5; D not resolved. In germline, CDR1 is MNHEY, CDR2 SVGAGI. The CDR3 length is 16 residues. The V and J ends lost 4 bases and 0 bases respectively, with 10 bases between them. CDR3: CASSSHLSSYNSPLHF. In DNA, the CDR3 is TGTGCCAGCAGTTCTCACCTGAGCTCCTATAATTCACCCCTCCACTTT.

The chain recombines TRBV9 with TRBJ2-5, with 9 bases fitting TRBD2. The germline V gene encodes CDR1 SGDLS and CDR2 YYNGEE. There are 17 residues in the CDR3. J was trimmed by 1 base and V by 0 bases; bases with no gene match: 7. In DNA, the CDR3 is TGTGCCAGCAGCGTAGGTCGTAGCGGGGGCCTCCAAGAGACCCAGTACTTC. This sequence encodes CASSVGRSGGLQETQYF.

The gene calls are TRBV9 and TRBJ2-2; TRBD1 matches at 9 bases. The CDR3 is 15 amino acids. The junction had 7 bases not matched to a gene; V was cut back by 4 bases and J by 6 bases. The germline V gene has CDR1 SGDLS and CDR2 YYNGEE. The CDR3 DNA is TGTGCCAGCAGCTACCGACAGGGGGGTGCCGGGGAGCTGTTTTTT. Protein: CASSYRQGGAGELFF.

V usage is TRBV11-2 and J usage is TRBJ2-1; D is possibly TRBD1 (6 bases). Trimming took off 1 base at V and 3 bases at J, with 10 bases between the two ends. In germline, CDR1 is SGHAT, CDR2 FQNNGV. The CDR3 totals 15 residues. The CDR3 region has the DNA TGTGCCAGCAGCTTAGTACAGGGCCACTACAATGAGCAGTTCTTC. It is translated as CASSLVQGHYNEQFF.

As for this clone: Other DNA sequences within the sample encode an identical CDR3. The CDR3 nucleotides are TGTGCCAGCTCACCACCGGCGGGTGGAAATGAGCAGTTCTTC. Protein sequence: CASSPPAGGNEQFF. The V and J genes are TRBV18 and TRBJ2-1; D is perhaps TRBD2 (5 bases). Germline CDR1 KGHSH, CDR2 LQKENI. The CDR3 has 14 residues. V shed 0 bases and J shed 7 bases, with 10 bases lying between them.

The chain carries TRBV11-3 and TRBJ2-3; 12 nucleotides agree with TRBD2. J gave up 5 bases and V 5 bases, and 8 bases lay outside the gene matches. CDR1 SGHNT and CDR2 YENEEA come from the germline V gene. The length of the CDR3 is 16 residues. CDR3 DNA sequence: TGTGCCAGCAGCCTAGCGGGGGGGCAGTTTGGAGATACGCAGTATTTT. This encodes CASSLAGGQFGDTQYF. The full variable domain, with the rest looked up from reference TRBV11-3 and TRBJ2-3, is EAGVVQSPRYKIIEKKQPVAFWCNPISGHNTLYWYLQNLGQGPELLIRYENEEAVDDSQLPKDRFSAERLKGVDSTLKIQPAELGDSAVYLCASSLAGGQFGDTQYFGPGTRLTVL.

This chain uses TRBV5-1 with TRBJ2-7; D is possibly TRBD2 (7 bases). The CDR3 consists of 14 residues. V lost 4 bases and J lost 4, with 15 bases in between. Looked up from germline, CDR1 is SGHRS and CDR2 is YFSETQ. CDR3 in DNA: TGCGCCAGCAGCAATCCGCGGGGGCGGTACGAGCAGTACTTC. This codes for CASSNPRGRYEQYF.

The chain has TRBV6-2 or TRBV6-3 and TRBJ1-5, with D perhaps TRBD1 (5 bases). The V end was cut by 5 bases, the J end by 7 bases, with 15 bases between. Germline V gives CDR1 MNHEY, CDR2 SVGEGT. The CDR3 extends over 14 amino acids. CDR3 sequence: CASSRDGLRQPQHF. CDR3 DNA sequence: TGTGCCAGCAGTAGGGACGGACTCCGCCAGCCCCAGCATTTT.

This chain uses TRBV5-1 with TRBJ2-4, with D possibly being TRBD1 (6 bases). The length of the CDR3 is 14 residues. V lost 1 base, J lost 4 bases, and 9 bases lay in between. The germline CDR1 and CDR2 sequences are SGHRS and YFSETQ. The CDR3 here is CASSLWDKKNIQYF. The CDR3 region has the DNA TGCGCCAGCAGCTTGTGGGACAAGAAAAACATTCAGTACTTC.

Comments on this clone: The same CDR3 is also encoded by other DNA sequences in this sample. CDR3 region: CASSLAIGGASWGQPQHF. CDR3 nucleotides: TGTGCCAGCAGCTTAGCGATAGGGGGCGCCTCCTGGGGGCAGCCCCAGCATTTT. This chain uses TRBV7-2 with TRBJ1-5; 7 nucleotides agree with TRBD1. The CDR3 runs 18 residues. V lost 0 bases, J lost 7 bases, and 15 bases stayed unmatched. Germline V lookup: CDR1 SGHTA, CDR2 FQGNSA.

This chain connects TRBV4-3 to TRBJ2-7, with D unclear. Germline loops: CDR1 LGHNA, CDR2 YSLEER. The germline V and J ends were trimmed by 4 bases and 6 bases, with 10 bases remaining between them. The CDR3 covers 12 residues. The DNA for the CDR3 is TGCGCCAGCAGCCCTCCTGGGCGCGAGCAGTACTTC. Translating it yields CASSPPGREQYF.

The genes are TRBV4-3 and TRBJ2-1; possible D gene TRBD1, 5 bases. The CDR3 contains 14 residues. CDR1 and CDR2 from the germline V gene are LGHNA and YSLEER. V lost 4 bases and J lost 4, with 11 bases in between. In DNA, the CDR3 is TGCGCCAGCAGCCGGCGGCAGGGTTACAATGAGCAGTTCTTC. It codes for CASSRRQGYNEQFF.

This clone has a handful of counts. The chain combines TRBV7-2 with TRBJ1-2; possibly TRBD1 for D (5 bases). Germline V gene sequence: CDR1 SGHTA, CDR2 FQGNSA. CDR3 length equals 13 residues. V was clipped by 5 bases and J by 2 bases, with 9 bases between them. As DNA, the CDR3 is TGTGCCAGCAGCCCGGGACTCAACTATGGCTACACCTTC. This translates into CASSPGLNYGYTF.

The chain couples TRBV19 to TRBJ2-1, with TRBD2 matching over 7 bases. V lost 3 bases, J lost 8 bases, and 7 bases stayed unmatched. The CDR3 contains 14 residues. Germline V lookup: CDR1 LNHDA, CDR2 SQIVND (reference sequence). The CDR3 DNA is TGTGCCAGTAGTATGTGGACTAGGGGCCATGAGCAGTTCTTC. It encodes CASSMWTRGHEQFF. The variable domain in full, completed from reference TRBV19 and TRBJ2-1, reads DGGITQSPKYLFRKEGQNVTLSCEQNLNHDAMYWYRQDPGQGLRLIYYSQIVNDFQKGDIAEGYSVSREKKESFPLTVTSAQKNPTAFYLCASSMWTRGHEQFFGPGTRLTVL.

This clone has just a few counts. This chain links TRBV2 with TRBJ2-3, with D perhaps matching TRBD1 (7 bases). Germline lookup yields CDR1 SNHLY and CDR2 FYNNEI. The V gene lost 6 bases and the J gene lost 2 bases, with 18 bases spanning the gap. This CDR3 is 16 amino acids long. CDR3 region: CASRARQGLFTDTQYF. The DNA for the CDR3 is TGTGCCAGCAGAGCCCGACAGGGACTTTTCACAGATACGCAGTATTTT.

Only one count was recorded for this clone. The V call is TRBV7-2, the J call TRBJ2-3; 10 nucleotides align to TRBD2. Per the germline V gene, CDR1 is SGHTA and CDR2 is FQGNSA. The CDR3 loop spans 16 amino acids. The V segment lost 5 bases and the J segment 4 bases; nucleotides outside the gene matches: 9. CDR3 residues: CASSPLSGGVADTQYF. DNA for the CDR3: TGTGCCAGCAGCCCGTTGAGCGGGGGGGTGGCAGATACGCAGTATTTT.

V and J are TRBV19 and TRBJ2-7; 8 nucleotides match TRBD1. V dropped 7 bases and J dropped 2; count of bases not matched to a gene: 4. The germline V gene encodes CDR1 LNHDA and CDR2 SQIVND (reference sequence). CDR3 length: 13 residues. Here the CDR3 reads CASKAGGAYEQYF. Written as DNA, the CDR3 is TGTGCCAGTAAGGCAGGGGGCGCCTACGAGCAGTACTTC.